These T cell receptor beta chains were read from a single sample in a study of spatial heterogeneity in lung cancer. TCRdb redid the calling of the 5' RACE reads with MiXCR, one entry per CDR3 protein. Among about 14,000 distinct CDR3 sequences listed, 4.7% were seen once. The sequences come from lung tumor tissue, collected at surgery. The receptors come from a female donor with early-stage non-small cell lung cancer. The CDR3 runs from the conserved cysteine through the conserved F or W. A D gene is named only where the DNA matches it firmly. Clone sizes are given selectively: once, few, many, or a class where the clone is expanded.

d_gene	abundance	len	v_gene	j_gene	CDR3aa	CDR3nt
TRBD1	many	17	TRBV28	TRBJ1-1	CASTIGGQGASGREAFF	TGTGCCAGCACCATTGGGGGACAGGGGGCCTCCGGGAGGGAGGCTTTCTTT
-	many	13	TRBV28	TRBJ1-4	CASTTLTNEKLFF	TGTGCCAGCACGACTTTAACTAATGAAAAACTGTTTTTT
-	many	14	TRBV7-8	TRBJ1-5	CASSLAGVNQPQHF	TGTGCCAGCAGCTTAGCCGGGGTGAATCAGCCCCAGCATTTT
TRBD2	many	16	TRBV3-1	TRBJ2-3	CASSQLAAYSTDTQYF	TGTGCCAGCAGCCAGCTAGCGGCGTATAGCACAGATACGCAGTATTTT
-	many	15	TRBV6-6	TRBJ2-3	CASSYHRDHTDTQYF	TGTGCCAGCAGTTATCACAGGGATCACACAGATACGCAGTATTTT
TRBD2	many	19	TRBV28	TRBJ2-1	CASISISGGASGGYNEQFF	TGTGCCAGCATCTCGATTTCGGGAGGCGCTAGCGGGGGATACAATGAGCAGTTCTTC
-	many	16	TRBV13	TRBJ1-6	CASSLGSGGLNSPLHF	TGTGCCAGCAGCTTAGGCTCCGGAGGCTTAAATTCACCCCTCCACTTT
-	many	12	TRBV6-5	TRBJ1-6	CASRSRALTLHF	TGTGCCAGCAGGAGCCGAGCCCTCACCCTCCACTTT
-	few	14	TRBV3-1	TRBJ2-6	CASSQGPGANVLTF	TGTGCCAGCAGCCAGGGACCCGGGGCCAACGTCCTGACTTTC
-	many	13	TRBV7-8	TRBJ2-1	CASSLGRHNEQFF	TGTGCCAGCAGCCTGGGACGACACAATGAGCAGTTCTTC
TRBD1	-	18	TRBV20-1	TRBJ2-4	CSASPRGRQGAFRDIQYF	TGCAGTGCTAGTCCCAGAGGTAGACAGGGGGCCTTTCGGGACATTCAGTACTTC
TRBD2	many	15	TRBV2	TRBJ2-1	CASSARLAGENEQFF	TGTGCCAGCAGCGCGAGACTAGCGGGGGAGAATGAGCAGTTCTTC
-	many	11	TRBV5-1	TRBJ2-1	CASGGFNEQFF	TGCGCCAGCGGGGGGTTCAATGAGCAGTTCTTC
-	many	16	TRBV4-1	TRBJ1-6	CASSQSSTEMGSPLHF	TGCGCCAGCAGCCAAAGCTCGACGGAGATGGGGTCACCCCTCCACTTT
-	many	15	TRBV20-1	TRBJ1-6	CSARDSRDYNSPLHF	TGCAGTGCTAGAGATTCCAGGGATTATAATTCACCCCTCCACTTT
-	many	17	TRBV3-1	TRBJ1-4	CASSQVSRFATNEKLFF	TGTGCCAGCAGCCAAGTATCAAGGTTTGCAACTAATGAAAAACTGTTTTTT
TRBD1	many	14	TRBV6-6	TRBJ1-6	CASSKDRGDSPLHF	TGTGCCAGCAGCAAAGACAGGGGAGATTCACCCCTCCACTTT
-	many	17	TRBV5-4	TRBJ1-6	CASSLFRGQALNSPLHF	TGTGCCAGCAGCTTGTTCCGTGGGCAGGCCCTAAATTCACCCCTCCACTTT
TRBD1	many	13	TRBV5-5	TRBJ1-1	CASSSTGTGLAFF	TGTGCCAGCAGCTCTACCGGGACAGGGTTGGCTTTCTTT
-	many	14	TRBV20-1	TRBJ2-5	CSARDPKRSGTQYF	TGCAGTGCTAGAGATCCAAAACGGTCGGGGACCCAGTACTTC
TRBD2	many	16	TRBV28	TRBJ2-7	CASSSYSGGDSYEQYF	TGTGCCAGCAGCTCCTATAGCGGGGGGGACTCCTACGAGCAGTACTTC
TRBD2	many	23	TRBV11-2	TRBJ2-1	CASSHPGASGGPRTGSSYNEQFF	TGTGCCAGCAGTCACCCTGGGGCTAGCGGGGGGCCCCGGACTGGTAGCTCCTACAATGAGCAGTTCTTC
-	-	14	TRBV20-1	TRBJ1-1	CSASSPGMNTEAFF	TGCAGTGCTAGTAGTCCAGGGATGAACACTGAAGCTTTCTTT
-	many	15	TRBV5-4	TRBJ2-7	CASSAREMSNYEQYF	TGTGCCAGCAGCGCCAGGGAAATGAGTAACTACGAGCAGTACTTC
-	many	13	TRBV15	TRBJ2-7	CATSRGLYYEQYF	TGTGCCACCAGCAGAGGACTCTACTACGAGCAGTACTTC
TRBD1	many	15	TRBV6-5	TRBJ1-5	CASSRTGMGNQPQHF	TGTGCCAGCAGTCGGACAGGGATGGGAAATCAGCCCCAGCATTTT
TRBD2	many	13	TRBV12-3/TRBV12-4	TRBJ2-1	CASSSGTVLEQFF	TGTGCCAGCAGCAGCGGGACCGTCCTGGAGCAGTTCTTC
TRBD2	many	16	TRBV7-9	TRBJ2-5	CASSWTGLAGAETQYF	TGTGCCAGCAGCTGGACTGGACTAGCGGGGGCAGAGACCCAGTACTTC
-	many	12	TRBV18	TRBJ1-4	CASSRDSGELFF	TGTGCCAGCTCACGAGATTCGGGGGAACTGTTTTTT
TRBD1	-	18	TRBV6-5	TRBJ1-1	CASSSATGQVFPNTEAFF	TGTGCCAGCAGTTCGGCTACCGGACAGGTCTTTCCGAACACTGAAGCTTTCTTT
-	many	14	TRBV9	TRBJ1-1	CASSANVGDTEAFF	TGTGCCAGCAGCGCCAACGTAGGCGACACTGAAGCTTTCTTT
-	-	14	TRBV12-3/TRBV12-4	TRBJ2-2	CASTSPMNTGELFF	TGTGCCAGCACTTCCCCCATGAACACCGGGGAGCTGTTTTTT
-	-	16	TRBV6-1	TRBJ1-3	CASSERSGSSGNTIYF	TGTGCCAGCAGTGAAAGGTCGGGAAGCTCTGGAAACACCATATATTTT
TRBD2	many	16	TRBV29-1	TRBJ2-7	CSVGGRTSFSFYEQYF	TGCAGCGTTGGAGGGCGGACTAGTTTTTCCTTCTACGAGCAGTACTTC
-	many	16	TRBV21-1	TRBJ1-1	CASSKVARDRNTEAFF	TGTGCCAGCAGCAAAGTGGCGCGGGACAGGAACACTGAAGCTTTCTTT
-	many	12	TRBV12-3/TRBV12-4	TRBJ2-1	CASSSSRYEQFF	TGTGCCAGCAGTTCGTCTAGATATGAGCAGTTCTTC